The 23 T cell receptor beta chains given below trace back to one sample, sequenced in a study of response to subunit inactivated influenza vaccine (dated by TCRdb to 2017 to 2018). Library construction relied on RT-PCR. TCRdb shows the sequencer as Illumina HiSeq 2500. TCRdb trimmed the raw reads at Q25, called clones with MiXCR and kept productive beta chains. Every entry covers one CDR3 protein and lists the most common genes and DNA from its rows. In this sample the table shows 500,000 to 600,000 distinct CDR3 sequences, approximately 12% of which occur a single time. The ten largest make up about 10% of the sample. The sequences come from PBMCs from blood, collected on the day of vaccination. The receptors here all came from a man aged 45-60 years who received an inactivated influenza vaccine. Donor details come from another sample of the same person, matched by shared clones.

This chain links TRBV11-2 with TRBJ1-1, with TRBD1 matching over 8 bases. Trimming cost V 8 bases and J 1 base; bases outside gene matches: 6. The CDR3 is 14 residues long. CDR1 and CDR2 (germline): SGHAT, FQNNGV. The CDR3 DNA follows: TGTGCCAGCGGCTGGGACAGGAGGAACACTGAAGCTTTCTTT. Protein product: CASGWDRRNTEAFF.

The chain uses TRBV29-1 and TRBJ2-3; D is unresolved. CDR1 and CDR2 (germline): SQVTM, ANQGSEA. V was cut by 2 bases and J by 5 bases, with 11 bases left in between. The CDR3 consists of 13 residues. CDR3: CSVELGSRDTQYF. CDR3 nucleotide sequence: TGCAGCGTTGAACTCGGGTCTAGAGATACGCAGTATTTT.

In its sample, this clonotype was seen a few times. The V call is TRBV7-6, the J call TRBJ2-2; 8 bases line up with TRBD1. The CDR3 length is 17 residues. With 5 bases clipped from V and 2 bases from J, the junction kept 10 bases outside the gene matches. Germline values: CDR1 SGHVS, CDR2 FNYEAQ. CDR3 sequence (DNA): TGTGCCAGCAGCGGAGGGGAGGACAGGGTTAACACCGGGGAGCTGTTTTTT. Its protein is CASSGGEDRVNTGELFF.

V usage is TRBV4-1 and J usage is TRBJ2-5, with 8 bases fitting TRBD2. V lost 4 bases, J lost 2 bases, and 9 bases stayed unmatched. The CDR3 spans 16 residues. CDR1 and CDR2 from the germline V gene are MGHRA and YSYEKL. DNA for the CDR3: TGCGCCAGCAGCCCTGGGAGGGCGGGGGGACAAGAGACCCAGTACTTC. Its protein product is CASSPGRAGGQETQYF.

This clonotype was seen repeatedly, ten times or more. This chain connects TRBV11-2 to TRBJ2-1, with 14 bases matching TRBD2. Germline CDR1 is SGHAT and CDR2 is FQNNGV. The CDR3 is made up of 18 amino acids. V dropped 4 bases and J dropped 3; count of bases not matched to a gene: 8. CDR3 loop: CASSYHFGTSGGYNEQFF. CDR3 sequence (DNA): TGTGCCAGCAGCTACCACTTCGGGACTAGCGGGGGCTACAATGAGCAGTTCTTC.

This clonotype has a handful of counts. This chain links TRBV3-1 with TRBJ2-5, with TRBD2 identical over 9 bases. V shed 4 bases, J shed 0 bases, and the junction held 6 bases outside the gene matches. Per germline, CDR1 LGHDT and CDR2 YNNKEL (reference sequence). This CDR3 has 16 residues. The CDR3 coding sequence is TGTGCCAGCAGCCCGCGGGCGGGGGGGTACCAAGAGACCCAGTACTTC. It yields the protein CASSPRAGGYQETQYF.

In this sample, this clonotype turned up a few times. This CDR3 is CSAREQGAAGELFF. In DNA, the CDR3 is TGCAGTGCCAGGGAACAGGGGGCCGCCGGGGAGCTGTTTTTT. The rearrangement uses TRBV20-1 and TRBJ2-2, with 9 bases identical to TRBD1. Germline loops: CDR1 DFQATT, CDR2 SNEGSKA (reference sequence). Trimming cost V 6 bases and J 6 bases; bases outside gene matches: 8. This CDR3 is 14 amino acids long.

This clonotype has just a few counts. The chain carries TRBV30 and TRBJ1-1; D is unresolved. Trimming removed 6 bases at V and 2 bases at J, with 13 bases between. From germline, CDR1 is GTSNPN and CDR2 SVGIG (reference sequence). CDR3 length: 13 amino acids. The CDR3 loop is CACPSRVNTEAFF. The CDR3 DNA follows: TGTGCCTGCCCGAGCCGGGTTAACACTGAAGCTTTCTTT.

This clonotype has only a few counts. The chain uses TRBV10-3 and TRBJ1-1; D possibly corresponds to TRBD1 (6 bases). CDR3 size: 15 residues. Per germline, CDR1 ENHRY and CDR2 SYGVKD. Trimming removed 5 bases from V and 0 bases from J, with 13 bases in between. The CDR3 reads CAISNRDTLNTEAFF. The CDR3 DNA reads as TGTGCCATCAGTAACCGGGACACTCTGAACACTGAAGCTTTCTTT.

V is TRBV12-3 or TRBV12-4 and J is TRBJ2-5; 14 positions agree with TRBD2. The length of the CDR3 is 15 residues. The J segment lost 5 bases and the V segment lost 5 bases, leaving 4 bases of the junction unmatched. The CDR3 sequence: CASSLRTSGGETQYF. The CDR3 bases are TGTGCCAGCAGTCTACGGACTAGCGGGGGGGAGACCCAGTACTTC.

The chain carries TRBV20-1 and TRBJ1-6; TRBD1 might be the D (5 bases). Trimming pared 4 bases from V and 0 bases from J, leaving 10 bases between. In germline, CDR1 is DFQATT, CDR2 SNEGSKA (reference sequence). CDR3 length equals 15 residues. CDR3 sequence (DNA): TGCAGTGCTAACCACAGGAGCTCCTATAATTCACCCCTCCACTTT. Protein: CSANHRSSYNSPLHF.

J is TRBJ1-6 and V is TRBV27; D is possibly TRBD1 (5 bases). Germline V CDR1 and CDR2: MNHEY, SMNVEV (reference sequence). V lost 4 bases and J 5 bases, leaving 9 bases between the germline ends. The CDR3 loop spans 14 amino acids. CDR3 nucleotide sequence: TGTGCCAGCAGTTCCCGGGGCAATAATTCACCCCTCCACTTT. Translated: CASSSRGNNSPLHF.

This clonotype was seen a handful of times. The rearrangement links TRBV20-1 to TRBJ1-5; 8 positions agree with TRBD1. The V gene's germline CDR1 is DFQATT and CDR2 SNEGSKA (reference sequence). This CDR3 is 15 amino acids long. The ends lost 0 bases at V and 7 bases at J; junction bases unmatched: 8. The chain's CDR3 is CSARDWAGGGQPQHF. For the CDR3, the DNA is TGCAGTGCTAGAGATTGGGCAGGGGGCGGGCAGCCCCAGCATTTT.

This clonotype was counted only a few times. This chain joins TRBV10-3 and TRBJ1-5, with a possible D match to TRBD1 (5 bases). Germline values: CDR1 ENHRY, CDR2 SYGVKD. This CDR3 is built from 12 residues. Trimming shortened V by 4 bases and J by 7 bases, and 8 bases separated the two germline ends. CDR3 region: CAISAREQPQHF. The CDR3 DNA reads TGTGCCATCAGTGCCAGGGAACAGCCCCAGCATTTT.

This clonotype was observed a handful of times. V gene TRBV6-2 or TRBV6-3 combines with J gene TRBJ2-7, with 7 bases lining up with TRBD1. CDR1 MNHEY and CDR2 SVGEGT come from the germline V gene. This CDR3 is 16 amino acids long. The V and J ends lost 5 bases and 7 bases, in that order; junction bases with no gene match: 17. The CDR3 region has the DNA TGTGCCAGCAGTCCCCACCCAGGACAGGAGCTTATGGAGCAGTACTTC. Translating gives CASSPHPGQELMEQYF.

The sample holds a few counts of this clonotype. The chain recombines TRBV28 with TRBJ2-3; D ambiguous. The CDR3 runs to 15 residues. The V and J ends lost 5 bases and 0 bases respectively, with 12 bases between them. CDR1 and CDR2 (germline): MDHEN, SYDVKM. The CDR3 sequence is CASSPSKTSTDTQYF. As DNA, the CDR3 is TGTGCCAGCAGTCCGTCGAAAACGAGCACAGATACGCAGTATTTT.

The chain uses TRBV6-5 and TRBJ1-4; D gene unclear. With 6 bases removed from V and 0 bases from J, the gap between germline ends came to 2 bases. This CDR3 is built from 12 residues. CDR1 and CDR2 from the germline V gene are MNHEY and SVGAGI. The CDR3 is CASRTTNEKLFF. In DNA, the CDR3 is TGTGCCAGCAGAACAACTAATGAAAAACTGTTTTTT.

This clonotype has a count of ten or more. V is TRBV7-8 and J is TRBJ2-3, with a possible D match to TRBD1 (5 bases). Trimming took off 5 bases at V and 0 bases at J, with 12 bases between the two ends. The CDR3 totals 15 residues. Germline assignment: CDR1 SGHVS and CDR2 FQNEAQ. The CDR3 nucleotides are TGTGCCAGCAGCAGGGGCTCGCCCAGCACAGATACGCAGTATTTT. Protein sequence: CASSRGSPSTDTQYF.

In DNA, the CDR3 is TGTGCCAGTAGTCCTCGACTAGCGGGGGGGCGGACAGAGACCCAGTACTTC. Translation gives CASSPRLAGGRTETQYF. The chain employs TRBV19 and TRBJ2-5, with 14 bases matching TRBD2. The CDR3 length is 17 residues. Unmatched junction bases numbered 9, after V lost 5 bases and J lost 4 bases. The germline V gene encodes CDR1 LNHDA and CDR2 SQIVND (reference sequence).

The chain uses TRBV4-1 and TRBJ2-5, with D perhaps matching TRBD1 (5 bases). Germline assignment: CDR1 MGHRA and CDR2 YSYEKL. Trimming removed 4 bases from V and 0 bases from J, with 12 bases in between. There are 15 residues in the CDR3. CDR3 residues: CASSRVGPYQETQYF. The CDR3 nucleotides are TGCGCCAGCAGCCGGGTGGGGCCGTACCAAGAGACCCAGTACTTC.

Ten or more counts support this clonotype. This rearrangement joins TRBV10-3 to TRBJ2-3; the D gene is possibly TRBD2 (6 bases). This CDR3 comprises 15 residues. Trimming left V 10 bases short and J 0 bases short, with 17 bases between. Germline V gene lookup returns CDR1 ENHRY and CDR2 SYGVKD. The CDR3 region has the DNA TGTGCCACCGCCGGAGGGAGTCCTAGCACAGATACGCAGTATTTT. This sequence encodes CATAGGSPSTDTQYF.

This clonotype was seen only a few times. The chain recombines TRBV20-1 with TRBJ1-6, with D perhaps matching TRBD1 (5 bases). The CDR3 sequence is 13 residues long. The germline CDR1 and CDR2 sequences are DFQATT and SNEGSKA (reference sequence). Between the trimmed V and J ends, which lost 6 bases and 5 bases, there was a span of 11 bases. The CDR3 DNA is TGCAGTGCCATGACAGACCATAATTCACCCCTCCACTTT. Protein sequence: CSAMTDHNSPLHF.

This clonotype has a handful of counts. The J gene is TRBJ2-7, the V gene TRBV5-1; D gene unclear. Germline V gives CDR1 SGHRS, CDR2 YFSETQ. V was trimmed by 8 bases and J by 1 base, leaving 19 bases between them. CDR3 length equals 15 residues. CDR3 sequence: CASKLGPLGSYEQYF. CDR3 bases: TGCGCCAGTAAACTCGGGCCTCTCGGGTCCTACGAGCAGTACTTC.